The 14 T cell receptor beta chains presented below share a single source sample, sequenced in a study of T-cell reconstitution after alpha-beta-depleted transplantation in children. For TCRbeta, the library was prepared with unique molecular identifiers. TCRdb called the PCR reads again in MiXCR, with one record for every CDR3 protein. The sample contains 640,000 or so distinct CDR3 sequences, over 15% of which appear only once. The sample in question was PBMCs from the stem cell graft donor, obtained from the stem cell graft. The receptors come from a human donor who donated a stem cell graft to a child with acute myeloid leukemia.

This clonotype was observed a handful of times. V and J are TRBV20-1 and TRBJ2-5; D is unclear. The CDR3 length is 16 residues. Germline CDR1 is DFQATT and CDR2 is SNEGSKA (reference sequence). V was trimmed by 3 bases and J by 5 bases, leaving 22 bases between them. The CDR3 coding sequence is TGCAGTGCTAGTCTGACGGAAATAGGAACCTTGGAGACCCAGTACTTC. Amino acid sequence: CSASLTEIGTLETQYF.

This clonotype has ten or more counts. The CDR3 is CASRGPISNTGELFF. The CDR3 nucleotides read TGCGCCAGCAGGGGCCCAATCTCGAACACCGGGGAGCTGTTTTTT. This chain joins TRBV5-1 and TRBJ2-2, with D hard to call. V was pared by 5 bases and J by 0 bases, with 11 bases between. This CDR3 comprises 15 residues. Germline loops: CDR1 SGHRS, CDR2 YFSETQ.

This clonotype was recorded a few times. The V and J genes are TRBV29-1 and TRBJ2-2; tentatively, D is TRBD1 or TRBD2 (5 bases each). V was pared by 7 bases and J by 6 bases, with 15 bases between. The CDR3 is 13 amino acids. Germline V gives CDR1 SQVTM, CDR2 ANQGSEA. This chain's CDR3 is CSARDPKSGELFF. In nucleotides, the CDR3 is TGCAGCGCCCGGGACCCGAAGTCCGGGGAGCTGTTTTTT.

V is TRBV20-1 and J is TRBJ2-7; D gene uncertain. V lost 7 bases and J 6 bases, leaving 16 bases between the germline ends. The germline CDR1 and CDR2 sequences are DFQATT and SNEGSKA (reference sequence). The CDR3 runs 12 residues. CDR3 loop: CSVTENGPEQYF. The CDR3 DNA follows: TGCAGTGTAACAGAAAATGGCCCCGAGCAGTACTTC.

This clonotype was seen many times. The rearrangement links TRBV12-3 or TRBV12-4 to TRBJ2-7, with D possibly matching TRBD1 (6 bases). There are 12 residues in the CDR3. The V end lost 5 bases, the J end lost 8 bases, and 13 bases lay between the germline ends. CDR3: CASSLNRVKQYF. CDR3 DNA sequence: TGTGCCAGCAGTCTAAACAGGGTCAAGCAGTACTTC.

This clonotype appeared a single time. This may be a read error, as it is one base from a much larger clone. This chain links TRBV5-5 with TRBJ2-3; unclear D gene. The CDR3 sequence is 13 residues long. The V gene lost 4 bases and the J gene lost 4 bases, with 10 bases spanning the gap. CDR1 and CDR2 (germline): SGHKS, YYEKEE (reference sequence). The CDR3, as DNA: TGTGCCAGCAGCCCGTCGGCTGCAGATACGCAGTATTTT. Protein: CASSPSAADTQYF.

This clonotype has ten or more counts. The chain joins TRBV15 to TRBJ1-6; D gene unclear. CDR1 is LNHNV, CDR2 YYDKDF, per germline (reference sequence). This CDR3 spans 15 amino acids. Trimming left V 5 bases short and J 8 bases short, with 16 bases between. For the CDR3, the DNA is TGTGCCACCAGCTCCAGGACGGTGTATGATTCACCCCTCCACTTT. Amino acids: CATSSRTVYDSPLHF. Full variable domain (rest looked up from reference TRBV15 and TRBJ1-6): DAMVIQNPRYQVTQFGKPVTLSCSQTLNHNVMYWYQQKSSQAPKLLFHYYDKDFNNEADTPDNFQSRRPNTSFCFLDIRSPGLGDTAMYLCATSSRTVYDSPLHFGNGTRLTVT.

The chain carries TRBV28 and TRBJ1-1; 9 nucleotides match TRBD1. The length of the CDR3 is 12 residues. Germline CDR1 is MDHEN and CDR2 is SYDVKM. Germline trimming cut 6 bases from V and 10 bases from J; bases unmatched to any gene: 6. The CDR3 spells CASRDRGIGAFF. The CDR3 DNA follows: TGTGCCAGCAGGGACAGGGGTATTGGAGCTTTCTTT. Looking up the rest from reference TRBV28 and TRBJ1-1 gives the full variable domain: DVKVTQSSRYLVKRTGEKVFLECVQDMDHENMFWYRQDPGLGLRLIYFSYDVKMKEKGDIPEGYSVSREKKERFSLILESASTNQTSMYLCASRDRGIGAFFGQGTRLTVV.

The J gene is TRBJ2-1, the V gene TRBV7-9; D is unclear. Germline-derived CDR1 and CDR2 are SEHNR and FQNEAQ (reference sequence). The CDR3 extends over 13 amino acids. Trimming removed 5 bases from V and 5 bases from J, with 10 bases in between. As DNA, the CDR3 is TGTGCCAGCAGCCCAAATTCTCACAATGAGCAGTTCTTC. This sequence encodes CASSPNSHNEQFF.

The chain couples TRBV9 to TRBJ1-1; D is unclear. V lost 3 bases, J lost 1 base, and 31 bases lay in between. Germline V gene sequence: CDR1 SGDLS, CDR2 YYNGEE. CDR3 length equals 21 residues. In DNA, the CDR3 is TGTGCCAGCAGCGGTGAGGACTTCAGCAGTCCGTCGAGAGTGGGGAACACTGAAGCTTTCTTT. Its protein is CASSGEDFSSPSRVGNTEAFF.

This clonotype has only a few counts. The CDR3 coding sequence is TGTGCCAGCAGTTTGCCCGGGACAGGGCCCATGAACACTGAAGCTTTCTTT. This encodes CASSLPGTGPMNTEAFF. This chain links TRBV12-3 or TRBV12-4 with TRBJ1-1; the match to TRBD1 covers 9 bases. With V trimmed by 3 bases and J by 0 bases, 8 bases remained unmatched. The CDR3 spans 17 residues.

In its sample, this clonotype was seen a few times. The chain employs TRBV12-5 and TRBJ2-2; perhaps D is TRBD1 or TRBD2 (5 bases each). V lost 4 bases and J lost 7, with 19 bases in between. The germline gives CDR1 LGHNT, CDR2 FRNRAP. This CDR3 is built from 16 residues. CDR3 region: CASGSRDPNAGGELFF. In nucleotides, the CDR3 is TGTGCTAGTGGTTCCCGGGACCCCAACGCCGGCGGGGAGCTGTTTTTT.

The rearrangement uses TRBV19 and TRBJ2-1, with D maybe TRBD1 (5 bases). V shed 5 bases and J shed 4 bases, with 9 bases lying between them. CDR1 LNHDA and CDR2 SQIVND come from the germline V gene (reference sequence). The CDR3 loop spans 13 amino acids. The CDR3 loop is CASSADTYNEQFF. The CDR3 DNA sequence: TGTGCCAGTAGTGCGGACACTTACAATGAGCAGTTCTTC.

There are many counts of this clonotype. V gene TRBV20-1 combines with J gene TRBJ2-3; TRBD2 matches at 14 bases. There are 14 residues in the CDR3. Germline V gives CDR1 DFQATT, CDR2 SNEGSKA (reference sequence). Losses at the gene ends were 7 bases for V and 8 bases for J; bases not matched to a gene: 8. CDR3 in amino acids: CSVGTSGGSVTQYF. DNA for the CDR3: TGCAGTGTTGGGACTAGCGGGGGTTCTGTTACGCAGTATTTT.